A single sample is the source of the 3 T cell receptor beta chains below, sequenced in a study of graft-versus-host responses after intestinal transplantation. Generated by immunoSEQ multiplex PCR, the TCRdb table keeps only in-frame clones and is missing some. This repertoire shows roughly 120,000 clones, approximately 92% found once; its top ten account for roughly 0.5%. What these receptors recognize is not known. The source was unstimulated CD8+ T cells sorted from spleen or lymph node cells, collected before intestinal transplant. Receptors were obtained from a human donor who received an intestinal transplant.

This clone has a single count. The genes are TRBV6-7 and TRBJ2-2; D not certain. TRBV6-7 is reported as an ORF; its role is uncertain. Deletions cut 7 bases from V and 0 bases from J, with 12 bases between. The length of the CDR3 is 15 residues. CDR3 nucleotide sequence: TGTGCCAGCACAGTGGACGGTGCGAACACCGGGGAGCTGTTTTTT. The encoded protein is CASTVDGANTGELFF.

V and J are TRBV2 and TRBJ2-7, with 9 nucleotides matching TRBD1. With 8 bases clipped from V and 3 bases from J, the junction kept 14 bases outside the gene matches. There are 16 residues in the CDR3. Looked up from germline, CDR1 is SNHLY and CDR2 is FYNNEI. Here the CDR3 reads CASDILNRQGVYEQYF. DNA for the CDR3: TGTGCCAGCGATATCCTAAATCGACAGGGGGTCTACGAGCAGTACTTC.

The chain is built from TRBV2 and TRBJ2-1; perhaps TRBD2 as D (7 bases). The CDR3 contains 15 residues. Trimming took 9 bases from V and 3 from J, leaving 18 bases between them. CDR1 is SNHLY, CDR2 FYNNEI, per germline. CDR3 bases: TGTGCCAGGGGAAGGGGGGCTAGCGGCTACAATGAGCAGTTCTTC. Its protein is CARGRGASGYNEQFF.